One sample yielded the 30 T cell receptor beta chains listed below, sequenced in a study of cytomegalovirus exposure and HLA in healthy donors. A multiplex PCR was run with 60 Vbeta primers and 13 Jbeta primers. Only in-frame clones appear in the TCRdb table, and some are missing; sequencing was by immunoSEQ multiplex PCR. This repertoire shows over 100,000 clones, approximately 80% found once; its top ten account for around 0.9%. Source material: PBMCs. All receptors derive from a young woman in good health and CMV-seronegative.

The rearrangement joins TRBV5-1 to TRBJ2-5; TRBD2 matches 7 bases. Looked up from germline, CDR1 is SGHRS and CDR2 is YFSETQ. CDR3 size: 15 residues. V lost 5 bases and J lost 3; bases outside the gene matches: 10. The CDR3 reads CASRGGVRREETQYF. The CDR3 DNA reads TGCGCCAGCAGGGGAGGGGTACGACGGGAAGAGACCCAGTACTTC.

The gene calls are TRBV19 and TRBJ2-1; D remains ambiguous. Trimming removed 3 bases at V and 10 bases at J, with 13 bases between. The CDR3 extends over 13 amino acids. Looked up from germline, CDR1 is LNHDA and CDR2 is SQIVND (reference sequence). CDR3 sequence: CASSMSRYGEQFF. CDR3 nucleotides: TGTGCCAGTAGTATGAGCCGGTACGGGGAGCAGTTCTTC.

This clone was observed a handful of times. The chain links TRBV5-1 to TRBJ2-2, with D possibly being TRBD2 (5 bases). CDR3 size: 15 residues. The germline V gene has CDR1 SGHRS and CDR2 YFSETQ. V lost 0 bases and J 7 bases, leaving 13 bases between the germline ends. CDR3 loop: CASSLVAGEGGELFF. CDR3 nucleotide sequence: TGCGCCAGCAGCTTGGTGGCGGGCGAAGGCGGGGAGCTGTTTTTT.

This rearrangement joins TRBV27 to TRBJ2-7, with 8 nucleotides matching TRBD1. The germline CDR1 and CDR2 sequences are MNHEY and SMNVEV (reference sequence). Unmatched junction bases numbered 19, after V lost 5 bases and J lost 4 bases. This CDR3 is built from 18 residues. The CDR3 loop is CASSARTGWNYGAYEQYF. Here the CDR3 DNA reads TGTGCCAGCAGTGCCCGGACAGGGTGGAATTACGGGGCGTACGAGCAGTACTTC.

This clone has a single count. V and J are TRBV27 and TRBJ2-7; 9 bases line up with TRBD1. This CDR3 comprises 13 residues. The V gene end was trimmed by 6 bases and the J gene end by 3 bases; junction bases not matched to a gene: 3. Germline values: CDR1 MNHEY, CDR2 SMNVEV (reference sequence). In DNA form, the CDR3 reads TGTGCCAGCAGGGGGACAGGGAACTACGAGCAGTACTTC. The encoded protein is CASRGTGNYEQYF.

The chain has TRBV6-6 and TRBJ1-1; D not certain. Trimming stripped 5 bases from V and 0 bases from J, with 13 bases between. The CDR3 length is 15 residues. Germline V gene data show CDR1 as MNHNY and CDR2 as SVGAGI (reference sequence). This CDR3 reads CASSSTQSLNTEAFF. As DNA, the CDR3 is TGTGCCAGCAGTAGTACTCAATCGTTGAACACTGAAGCTTTCTTT.

The V call is TRBV4-2, the J call TRBJ2-5; no clear D. V was pared by 3 bases and J by 0 bases, with 8 bases between. CDR1 and CDR2 from the germline V gene are LGHNA and YNFKEQ. The CDR3 spans 14 residues. This chain's CDR3 is CASSQTLNQETQYF. CDR3 in DNA: TGTGCCAGCAGCCAGACTCTAAACCAAGAGACCCAGTACTTC.

The CDR3 loop reads CASSLGAGVGGYTF. Here the CDR3 DNA reads TGTGCCAGCAGCTTGGGAGCAGGGGTTGGTGGCTACACCTTC. The chain couples TRBV5-6 to TRBJ1-2, with D maybe TRBD1 (6 bases). The germline V and J ends were trimmed by 0 bases and 7 bases, with 13 bases remaining between them. The CDR3 runs to 14 residues. Germline lookup yields CDR1 SGHDT and CDR2 YYEEEE.

The rearrangement uses TRBV2 and TRBJ1-3; 8 bases are a match to TRBD1. In germline, CDR1 is SNHLY, CDR2 FYNNEI. The CDR3 runs to 16 residues. V shed 6 bases, J shed 0 bases, and the junction held 7 bases outside the gene matches. CDR3 coding DNA: TGTGCCAGCAGGACGACAGGGGACCCCTCTGGAAACACCATATATTTT. Encoded protein: CASRTTGDPSGNTIYF. Complete variable domain (other parts from reference TRBV2 and TRBJ1-3): EPEVTQTPSHQVTQMGQEVILRCVPISNHLYFYWYRQILGQKVEFLVSFYNNEISEKSEIFDDQFSVERPDGSNFTLKIRSTKLEDSAMYFCASRTTGDPSGNTIYFGEGSWLTVV.

The V and J genes are TRBV30 and TRBJ2-3; D is perhaps TRBD1 (6 bases). Per germline, CDR1 GTSNPN and CDR2 SVGIG (reference sequence). This CDR3 is built from 19 residues. V shed 2 bases and J shed 0 bases, with 24 bases lying between them. CDR3 DNA sequence: TGTGCCTGGAGTAGCGGCAGGGGCAGCAGAATTCTTAGCACAGATACGCAGTATTTT. This gives the protein CAWSSGRGSRILSTDTQYF.

The V and J genes are TRBV30 and TRBJ2-3; tentative D call: TRBD1 (6 bases). The V gene lost 4 bases and the J gene lost 6 bases, with 11 bases spanning the gap. CDR1 and CDR2 (germline): GTSNPN, SVGIG (reference sequence). The CDR3 is 12 residues long. In nucleotides, the CDR3 is TGTGCCTGGACCTACACAGGGGATACGCAGTATTTT. Translating gives CAWTYTGDTQYF.

The CDR3 DNA is TGTGCCACCAGCTTGGCGGGAGGGTTGAATGAGCAGTTCTTC. As protein: CATSLAGGLNEQFF. The chain combines TRBV15 with TRBJ2-1; 9 bases align to TRBD2. The CDR3 extends over 14 amino acids. In germline, CDR1 is LNHNV, CDR2 YYDKDF (reference sequence). The V and J ends lost 5 bases and 7 bases, in that order; junction bases with no gene match: 6.

The V and J genes are TRBV5-1 and TRBJ2-1; TRBD2 aligns across 9 bases. The CDR3 totals 15 residues. CDR1 is SGHRS, CDR2 YFSETQ, per germline. J lost 1 base, V lost 4 bases, and 3 bases had no gene match. The DNA of the CDR3 is TGCGCCAGCAGCCGAGCGGGAGGTTCCTACAATGAGCAGTTCTTC. As protein: CASSRAGGSYNEQFF.

This clone has only a few counts. The chain couples TRBV25-1 to TRBJ2-5, with TRBD1 as a possible D gene (5 bases). The length of the CDR3 is 14 residues. The germline V gene encodes CDR1 MGHDK and CDR2 SYGVNS. V dropped 3 bases and J dropped 5 bases, with 13 bases sitting between them. In DNA form, the CDR3 reads TGTGCCAGCAGTGATTCCAGGGTTGTTGAGACCCAGTACTTC. It translates to CASSDSRVVETQYF.

The chain is built from TRBV5-1 and TRBJ1-1; D is uncertain. Germline V gene lookup returns CDR1 SGHRS and CDR2 YFSETQ. The CDR3 totals 15 residues. V lost 0 bases to trimming and J lost 0 bases, with 9 bases between them. The CDR3 region is CASSLEANVNTEAFF. CDR3 nucleotides: TGCGCCAGCAGCTTGGAAGCCAATGTGAACACTGAAGCTTTCTTT.

The rearrangement links TRBV7-2 to TRBJ1-3, with D perhaps matching TRBD1 (6 bases). CDR3 length: 16 amino acids. Per the germline V gene, CDR1 is SGHTA and CDR2 is FQGNSA. V lost 1 base, J lost 3 bases, and 13 bases lay in between. DNA of the CDR3: TGTGCCAGCAGCTTAGTCTACAGGGATTTTGGAAACACCATATATTTT. Translated, it gives CASSLVYRDFGNTIYF. The entire variable domain, with the rest obtained from reference TRBV7-2 and TRBJ1-3, is as follows: GAGVSQSPSNKVTEKGKDVELRCDPISGHTALYWYRQSLGQGLEFLIYFQGNSAPDKSGLPSDRFSAERTGGSVSTLTIQRTQQEDSAVYLCASSLVYRDFGNTIYFGEGSWLTVV.

The CDR3 reads CASSLSLMNTEAFF. In DNA form, the CDR3 reads TGTGCCAGCAGCTTAAGTCTAATGAACACTGAAGCTTTCTTT. The chain is built from TRBV11-2 and TRBJ1-1; D call uncertain. The CDR3 sequence is 14 residues long. Trimming pared 2 bases from V and 0 bases from J, leaving 7 bases between. Germline-derived CDR1 and CDR2 are SGHAT and FQNNGV.

The J gene is TRBJ1-2, the V gene TRBV29-1, with 9 bases identical to TRBD1. The CDR3 loop spans 15 amino acids. The J segment lost 4 bases and the V segment lost 4 bases, leaving 10 bases of the junction unmatched. Germline V gene sequence: CDR1 SQVTM, CDR2 ANQGSEA. This CDR3 reads CSVVPGQGTIYGYTF. CDR3 nucleotides: TGCAGCGTTGTTCCGGGACAGGGTACAATCTATGGCTACACCTTC.

The chain employs TRBV9 and TRBJ2-6; D is perhaps TRBD2 (5 bases). Germline CDR1 reads SGDLS; CDR2 reads YYNGEE. This CDR3 is built from 17 residues. The V end lost 3 bases, the J end lost 0 bases, and 13 bases lay between the germline ends. The DNA for the CDR3 is TGTGCCAGCAGCGCCCGGGGAAGGAACTCTGGGGCCAACGTCCTGACTTTC. Its translation is CASSARGRNSGANVLTF.

The chain carries TRBV7-9 and TRBJ2-5, with TRBD1 identical over 7 bases. In germline, CDR1 is SEHNR, CDR2 FQNEAQ (reference sequence). This CDR3 region has 13 residues. V lost 4 bases to trimming and J lost 4 bases; unmatched junction nucleotides: 3. The DNA for the CDR3 is TGTGCCAGCAGCTCGGGACAGCGAGAGACCCAGTACTTC. Its protein product is CASSSGQRETQYF. The whole variable domain, filled in from reference TRBV7-9 and TRBJ2-5, reads DTGVSQNPRHKITKRGQNVTFRCDPISEHNRLYWYRQTLGQGPEFLTYFQNEAQLEKSRLLSDRFSAERPKGSFSTLEIQRTEQGDSAMYLCASSSGQRETQYFGPGTRLLVL.

The chain couples TRBV27 to TRBJ1-2; 10 positions agree with TRBD1. Germline V gene data show CDR1 as MNHEY and CDR2 as SMNVEV (reference sequence). This CDR3 has 15 amino acids. V lost 4 bases to trimming and J lost 4 bases; unmatched junction nucleotides: 6. CDR3 DNA sequence: TGTGCCAGCAGTTGGACAGGGGGAACCCCCTATGGCTACACCTTC. Residues: CASSWTGGTPYGYTF.

The rearrangement joins TRBV30 to TRBJ1-1; 10 positions match TRBD1. CDR1 and CDR2 (germline): GTSNPN, SVGIG (reference sequence). The CDR3 extends over 16 amino acids. V was clipped by 4 bases and J by 1 base; unmatched bases: 9. Here the CDR3 DNA reads TGTGCCTGGACCTTATCAAGGACAGGGGGGAACACTGAAGCTTTCTTT. This encodes CAWTLSRTGGNTEAFF. Looking up the rest from reference TRBV30 and TRBJ1-1 gives the full variable domain: SQTIHQWPATLVQPVGSPLSLECTVEGTSNPNLYWYRQAAGRGLQLLFYSVGIGQISSEVPQNLSASRPQDRQFILSSKKLLLSDSGFYLCAWTLSRTGGNTEAFFGQGTRLTVV.

The chain recombines TRBV2 with TRBJ1-2; D gene ambiguous. The germline CDR1 and CDR2 sequences are SNHLY and FYNNEI. The CDR3 is 12 residues long. Between the trimmed V and J ends, which lost 1 base and 4 bases, there was a span of 4 bases. The CDR3 DNA follows: TGTGCCAGCAGTGAAGACACCTATGGCTACACCTTC. Its protein is CASSEDTYGYTF. The full variable domain, its missing parts supplied by reference TRBV2 and TRBJ1-2, is EPEVTQTPSHQVTQMGQEVILRCVPISNHLYFYWYRQILGQKVEFLVSFYNNEISEKSEIFDDQFSVERPDGSNFTLKIRSTKLEDSAMYFCASSEDTYGYTFGSGTRLTVV.

The chain carries TRBV2 and TRBJ1-2; D possibly corresponds to TRBD1 (6 bases). V gave up 6 bases and J gave up 4 bases, with 12 bases separating them. Germline assignment: CDR1 SNHLY and CDR2 FYNNEI. The CDR3 runs to 13 residues. The DNA for the CDR3 is TGTGCCAGCAGCGGGACACTTTTCTATGGCTACACCTTC. This gives the protein CASSGTLFYGYTF. The variable domain in full, completed from reference TRBV2 and TRBJ1-2, reads EPEVTQTPSHQVTQMGQEVILRCVPISNHLYFYWYRQILGQKVEFLVSFYNNEISEKSEIFDDQFSVERPDGSNFTLKIRSTKLEDSAMYFCASSGTLFYGYTFGSGTRLTVV.

The chain employs TRBV29-1 and TRBJ2-1; D not resolved. The germline gives CDR1 SQVTM, CDR2 ANQGSEA. V was clipped by 4 bases and J by 7 bases, with 8 bases between them. CDR3 size: 11 residues. CDR3 bases: TGCAGCGTTGTTTCGGAGAATGAGCAGTTCTTC. Translating it yields CSVVSENEQFF.

The gene calls are TRBV18 and TRBJ2-7, with 9 bases lining up with TRBD2. The CDR3 consists of 15 residues. The V gene's germline CDR1 is KGHSH and CDR2 LQKENI. Unmatched junction bases numbered 9, after V lost 5 bases and J lost 4 bases. CDR3 loop: CASSELSGSLYEQYF. The CDR3 coding sequence is TGTGCCAGCTCAGAACTTAGCGGGAGTTTGTACGAGCAGTACTTC.

The chain recombines TRBV2 with TRBJ1-2; 11 nucleotides align to TRBD1. With 6 bases clipped from V and 4 bases from J, the junction kept 13 bases outside the gene matches. CDR1 and CDR2 from the germline V gene are SNHLY and FYNNEI. This CDR3 is built from 17 residues. The CDR3 sequence: CASSASRDRGATYGYTF. The DNA of the CDR3 is TGTGCCAGCAGCGCATCTCGGGACAGGGGGGCCACCTATGGCTACACCTTC.

The chain employs TRBV7-2 and TRBJ1-2; D is ambiguous. Germline CDR1 SGHTA, CDR2 FQGNSA. Trimming stripped 1 base from V and 0 bases from J, with 9 bases between. This CDR3 comprises 15 residues. In DNA form, the CDR3 reads TGTGCCAGCAGCTTAGTGGTAGCGGCTAACTATGGCTACACCTTC. Amino acids: CASSLVVAANYGYTF.

This rearrangement joins TRBV15 to TRBJ1-1; perhaps TRBD1 as D (6 bases). CDR1 LNHNV and CDR2 YYDKDF come from the germline V gene (reference sequence). V shed 4 bases and J shed 0 bases, with 12 bases lying between them. This CDR3 has 15 amino acids. The CDR3 loop is CATSTPGGMNTEAFF. For the CDR3, the DNA is TGTGCCACCAGCACCCCGGGGGGCATGAACACTGAAGCTTTCTTT.

This chain joins TRBV5-1 and TRBJ2-7; 8 bases fit TRBD1. The CDR3 extends over 15 amino acids. Germline CDR1 SGHRS, CDR2 YFSETQ. V was clipped by 4 bases and J by 3 bases; unmatched bases: 9. The CDR3, as DNA: TGCGCCAGCAGCCTGGACGGGACAGGTTTCTACGAGCAGTACTTC. This sequence encodes CASSLDGTGFYEQYF.